The clone carrying this TCR beta chain was seen ten or more times. The antigen remains unidentified. TCRdb processed the 5' RACE reads anew with MiXCR; each CDR3 protein has one entry. Of under 800,000 distinct CDR3 sequences listed, 21% were seen once; the top ten hold 4.3%. This sample was taken from a study of identical twins. Study observations and caveats: Those out-of-frame alpha sequences shared by twins showed an excess of low generation probability.

The sample was also linked to a second study, of T cells expressing NK-cell markers. That work contributes: The dominant NKG2C+ clonotypes represented about 1.0-7.5% of CD8+ T cells in five or six donors.

This receptor was identified in a woman between 18 and 29 years old in good health. Sequencing used PBMCs.

Here the CDR3 DNA reads TGCAGCGTTGAAATGGGGCCTGGTACGCAGTATTTT. It codes for CSVEMGPGTQYF. The V call is TRBV29-1, the J call TRBJ2-3; D is perhaps TRBD1 (5 bases). Trimming pared 2 bases from V and 8 bases from J, leaving 11 bases between. Germline CDR1 and CDR2: SQVTM and ANQGSEA. The CDR3 is 12 amino acids.